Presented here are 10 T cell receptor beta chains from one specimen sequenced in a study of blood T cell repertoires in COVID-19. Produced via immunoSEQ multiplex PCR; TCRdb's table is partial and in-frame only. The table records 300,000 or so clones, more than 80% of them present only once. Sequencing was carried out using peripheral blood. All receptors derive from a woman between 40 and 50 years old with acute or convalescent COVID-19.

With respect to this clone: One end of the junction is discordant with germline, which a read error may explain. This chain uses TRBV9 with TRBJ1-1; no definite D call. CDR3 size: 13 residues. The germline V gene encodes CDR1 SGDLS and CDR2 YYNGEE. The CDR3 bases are TGTGCCAGCAGCGTTACGCAGAACGCTGAAGCTTTCTTT. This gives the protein CASSVTQNAEAFF.

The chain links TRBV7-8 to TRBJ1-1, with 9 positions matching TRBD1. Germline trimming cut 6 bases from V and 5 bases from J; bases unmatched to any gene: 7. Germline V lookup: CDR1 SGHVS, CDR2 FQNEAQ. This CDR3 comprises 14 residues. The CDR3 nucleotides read TGTGCCAGCAGTGCCGGGACAGGGAAGACTGAAGCTTTCTTT. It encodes CASSAGTGKTEAFF.

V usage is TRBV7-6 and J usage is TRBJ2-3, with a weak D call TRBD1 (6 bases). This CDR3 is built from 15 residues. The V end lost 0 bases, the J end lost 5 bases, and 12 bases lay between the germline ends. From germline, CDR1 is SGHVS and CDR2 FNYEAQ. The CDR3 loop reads CASSLATPGVDTQYF. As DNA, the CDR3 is TGTGCCAGCAGCTTAGCCACTCCAGGGGTAGATACGCAGTATTTT. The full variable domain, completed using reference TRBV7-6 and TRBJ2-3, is GAGVSQSPRYKVTKRGQDVALRCDPISGHVSLYWYRQALGQGPEFLTYFNYEAQQDKSGLPNDRFSAERPEGSISTLTIQRTEQRDSAMYRCASSLATPGVDTQYFGPGTRLTVL.

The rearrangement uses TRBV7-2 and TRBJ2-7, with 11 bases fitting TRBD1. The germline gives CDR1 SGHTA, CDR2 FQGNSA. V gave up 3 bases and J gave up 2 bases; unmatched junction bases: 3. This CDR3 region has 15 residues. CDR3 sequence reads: CASSLGTGGTYEQYV. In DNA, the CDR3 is TGTGCCAGCAGCTTGGGGACAGGGGGTACCTACGAGCAGTACGTC.

In DNA, the CDR3 is TGTGCCAGCAGCTTGGAGTCGGGGGTACTGACTGAAGCTTTCTTT. Amino acids: CASSLESGVLTEAFF. The chain links TRBV5-5 to TRBJ1-1; TRBD1 might be the D (5 bases). The germline V gene has CDR1 SGHKS and CDR2 YYEKEE (reference sequence). The V gene lost 0 bases and the J gene lost 5 bases, with 14 bases spanning the gap. The CDR3 is 15 residues long.

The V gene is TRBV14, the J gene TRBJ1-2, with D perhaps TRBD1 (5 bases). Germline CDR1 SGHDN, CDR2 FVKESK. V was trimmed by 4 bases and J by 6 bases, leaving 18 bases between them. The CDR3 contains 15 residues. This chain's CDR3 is CASSPRVAGVHGYTF. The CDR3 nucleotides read TGTGCCAGCAGCCCGAGGGTGGCGGGGGTACATGGCTACACCTTC.

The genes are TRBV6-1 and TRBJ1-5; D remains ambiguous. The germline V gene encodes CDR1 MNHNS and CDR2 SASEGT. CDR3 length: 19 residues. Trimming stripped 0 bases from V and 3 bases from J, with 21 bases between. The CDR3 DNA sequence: TGTGCCAGCAGTGAAGCTATGGCGCGGTCGCTGCTACCCAATCAGCCCCAGCATTTT. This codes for CASSEAMARSLLPNQPQHF.

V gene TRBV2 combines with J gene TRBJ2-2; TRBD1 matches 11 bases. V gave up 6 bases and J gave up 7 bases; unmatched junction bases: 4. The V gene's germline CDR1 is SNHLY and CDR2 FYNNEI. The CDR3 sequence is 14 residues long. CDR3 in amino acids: CASRGQGEVGELFF. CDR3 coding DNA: TGTGCCAGCAGGGGACAGGGGGAGGTCGGGGAGCTGTTTTTT.

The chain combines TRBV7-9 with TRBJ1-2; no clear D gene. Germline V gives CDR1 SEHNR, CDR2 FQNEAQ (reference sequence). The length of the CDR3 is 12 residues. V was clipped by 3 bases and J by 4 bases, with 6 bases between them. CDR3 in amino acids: CASSLGTYGYTF. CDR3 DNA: TGTGCCAGCAGCTTGGGCACCTATGGCTACACCTTC.

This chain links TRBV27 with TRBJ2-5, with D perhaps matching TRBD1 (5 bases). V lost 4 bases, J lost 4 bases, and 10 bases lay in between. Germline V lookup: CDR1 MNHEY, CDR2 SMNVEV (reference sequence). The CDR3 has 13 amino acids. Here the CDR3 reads CASSSGWGETQYF. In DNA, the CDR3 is TGTGCCAGCAGTTCAGGGTGGGGAGAGACCCAGTACTTC.